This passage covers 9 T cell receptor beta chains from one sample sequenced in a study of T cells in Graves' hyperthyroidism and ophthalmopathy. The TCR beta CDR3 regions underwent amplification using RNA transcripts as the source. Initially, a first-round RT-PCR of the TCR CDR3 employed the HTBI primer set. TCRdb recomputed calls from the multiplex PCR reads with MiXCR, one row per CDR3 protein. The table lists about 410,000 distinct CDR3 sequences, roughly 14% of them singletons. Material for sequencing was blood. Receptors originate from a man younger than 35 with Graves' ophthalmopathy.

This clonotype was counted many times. The CDR3 region is CSARDHEGARAVAKNIQYF. As DNA, the CDR3 is TGCAGTGCTAGAGATCATGAGGGGGCGCGGGCCGTAGCCAAAAACATTCAGTACTTC. The V gene is TRBV20-1, the J gene TRBJ2-4, with 7 bases that match TRBD1. The germline CDR1 and CDR2 sequences are DFQATT and SNEGSKA (reference sequence). V was pared by 0 bases and J by 0 bases, with 14 bases of the junction left unmatched. The CDR3 sequence is 19 residues long.

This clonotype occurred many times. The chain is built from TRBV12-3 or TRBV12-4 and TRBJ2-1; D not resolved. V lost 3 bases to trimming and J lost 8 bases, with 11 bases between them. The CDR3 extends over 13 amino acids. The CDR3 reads CASSLYASHEQFF. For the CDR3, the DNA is TGTGCCAGCAGTTTGTATGCTTCGCATGAGCAGTTCTTC.

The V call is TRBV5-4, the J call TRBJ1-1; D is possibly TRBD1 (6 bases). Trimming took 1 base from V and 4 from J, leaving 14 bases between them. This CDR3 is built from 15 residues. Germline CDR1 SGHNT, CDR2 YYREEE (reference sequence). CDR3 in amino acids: CASSLNRQGSTEAFF. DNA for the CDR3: TGTGCCAGCAGCTTGAATCGGCAGGGGAGCACTGAAGCTTTCTTT.

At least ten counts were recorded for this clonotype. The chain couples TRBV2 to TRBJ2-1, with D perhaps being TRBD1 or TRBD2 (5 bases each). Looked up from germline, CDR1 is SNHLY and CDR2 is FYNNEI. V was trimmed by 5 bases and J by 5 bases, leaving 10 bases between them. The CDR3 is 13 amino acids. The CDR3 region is CASSQGRNNEQFF. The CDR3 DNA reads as TGTGCCAGCAGTCAGGGACGGAACAATGAGCAGTTCTTC.

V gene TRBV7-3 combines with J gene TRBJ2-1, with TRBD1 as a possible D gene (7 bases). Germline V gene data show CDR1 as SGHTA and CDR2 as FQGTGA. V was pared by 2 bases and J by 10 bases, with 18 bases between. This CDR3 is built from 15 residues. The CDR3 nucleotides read TGTGCCAGCAGCTTACCCCAGGGGGGACAGCACGAGCAGTTCTTC. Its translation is CASSLPQGGQHEQFF.

The CDR3 nucleotides are TGTGCCAGCGAGCGGGGGCAAGAGACCCAGTACTTC. Its protein is CASERGQETQYF. The chain uses TRBV2 and TRBJ2-5; 8 bases fit TRBD2. CDR1 and CDR2 from the germline V gene are SNHLY and FYNNEI. The CDR3 runs 12 residues. The ends lost 8 bases at V and 2 bases at J; junction bases unmatched: 1.

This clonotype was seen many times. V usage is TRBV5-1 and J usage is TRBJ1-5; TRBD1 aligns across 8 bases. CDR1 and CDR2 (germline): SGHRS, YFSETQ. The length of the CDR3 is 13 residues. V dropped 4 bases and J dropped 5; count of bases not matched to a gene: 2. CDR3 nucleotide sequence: TGCGCCAGCAGCCCAGGGGGCGATCAGCCCCAGCATTTT. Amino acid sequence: CASSPGGDQPQHF. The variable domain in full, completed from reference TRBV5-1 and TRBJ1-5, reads KAGVTQTPRYLIKTRGQQVTLSCSPISGHRSVSWYQQTPGQGLQFLFEYFSETQRNKGNFPGRFSGRQFSNSRSEMNVSTLELGDSALYLCASSPGGDQPQHFGDGTRLSIL.

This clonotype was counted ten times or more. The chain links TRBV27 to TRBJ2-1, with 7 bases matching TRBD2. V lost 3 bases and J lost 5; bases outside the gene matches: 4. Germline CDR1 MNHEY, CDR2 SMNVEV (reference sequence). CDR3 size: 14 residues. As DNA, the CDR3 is TGTGCCAGCAGTTTGGCGGGAGAGAACAATGAGCAGTTCTTC. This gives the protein CASSLAGENNEQFF.

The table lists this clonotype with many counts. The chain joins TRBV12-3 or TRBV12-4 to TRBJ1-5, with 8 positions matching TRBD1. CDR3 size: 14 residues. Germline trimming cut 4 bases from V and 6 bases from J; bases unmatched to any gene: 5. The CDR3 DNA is TGTGCCAGCAGTTCTACAGGGGGTGGTCAGCCCCAGCATTTT. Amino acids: CASSSTGGGQPQHF.